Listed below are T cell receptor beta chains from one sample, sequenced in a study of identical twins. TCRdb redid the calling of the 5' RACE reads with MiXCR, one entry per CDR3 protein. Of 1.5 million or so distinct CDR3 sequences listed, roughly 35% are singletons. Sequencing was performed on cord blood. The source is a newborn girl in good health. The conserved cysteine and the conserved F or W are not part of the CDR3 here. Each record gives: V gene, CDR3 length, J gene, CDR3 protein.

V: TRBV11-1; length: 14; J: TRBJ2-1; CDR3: ASSLEGTSGSFEQF
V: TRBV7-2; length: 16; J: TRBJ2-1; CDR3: ASSPRGSTSGRNNEQF
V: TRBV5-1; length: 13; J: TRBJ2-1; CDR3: ASSPDRGNSYEQF
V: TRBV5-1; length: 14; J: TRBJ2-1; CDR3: ASSFGLAGLYNEQF
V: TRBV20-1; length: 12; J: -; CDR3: SANSPGQDYEQY
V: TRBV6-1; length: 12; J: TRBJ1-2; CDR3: ASSPATGNYGYT
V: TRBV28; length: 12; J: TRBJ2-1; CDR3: ASSFLGRDYEQF
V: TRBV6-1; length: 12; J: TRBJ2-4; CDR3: ASSEGTSGSRQY
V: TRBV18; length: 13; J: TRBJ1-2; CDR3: ASSPPDRTLYGYT
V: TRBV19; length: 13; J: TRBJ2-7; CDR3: ASSPRDRPSYEQY
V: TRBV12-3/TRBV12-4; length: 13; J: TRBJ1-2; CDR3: ASGLEGARRGGYT
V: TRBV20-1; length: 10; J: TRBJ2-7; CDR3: SVRESSYEQY
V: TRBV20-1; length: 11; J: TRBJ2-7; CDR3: SAFGAGSYEQY
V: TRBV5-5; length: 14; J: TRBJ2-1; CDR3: ASSLVGDPSYNEQF
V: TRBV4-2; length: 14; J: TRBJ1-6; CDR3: ASSQTSAGFYSPLH
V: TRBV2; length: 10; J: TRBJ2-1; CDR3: ASSERGGWQF
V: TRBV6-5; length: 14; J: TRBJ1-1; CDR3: ASQGAWDVRNTEAF
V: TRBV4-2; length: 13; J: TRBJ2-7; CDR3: ASSQAQERGYEQY
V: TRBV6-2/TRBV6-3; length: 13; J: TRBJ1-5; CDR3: ASSYSGGFNQPQH
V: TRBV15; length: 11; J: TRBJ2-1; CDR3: ATSLDGHNEQF
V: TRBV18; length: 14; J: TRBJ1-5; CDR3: ASSPPQGISNQPQH
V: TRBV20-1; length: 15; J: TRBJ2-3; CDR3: SARDPLAGASTDTQY
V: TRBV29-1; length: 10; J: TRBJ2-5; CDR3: SVEPYQETQY
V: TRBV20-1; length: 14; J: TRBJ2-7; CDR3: SADGFNGGSSYEQY
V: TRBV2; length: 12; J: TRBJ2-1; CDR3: AGSRGLSYNEQF
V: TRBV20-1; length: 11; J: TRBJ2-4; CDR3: SARGWGKNIQY
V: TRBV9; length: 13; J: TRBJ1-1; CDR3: ASSVEGQLNTEAF
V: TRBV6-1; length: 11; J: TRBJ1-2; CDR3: ASNHIRGLGYT
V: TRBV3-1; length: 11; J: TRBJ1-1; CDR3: ASSQGTVTEAF
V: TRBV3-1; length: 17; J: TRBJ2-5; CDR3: ASSQEGPSGYSFQETQY
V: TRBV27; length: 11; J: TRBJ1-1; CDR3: ASSFLGFTEAF
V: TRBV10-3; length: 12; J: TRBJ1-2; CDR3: AITGQEVAYGYT
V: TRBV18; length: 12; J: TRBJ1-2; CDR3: ASSPPLTVYGYT
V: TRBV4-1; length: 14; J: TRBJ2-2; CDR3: ASSHGISPNTGELF
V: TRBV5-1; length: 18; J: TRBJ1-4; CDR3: ASSPYPNAGQGSTNEKLF
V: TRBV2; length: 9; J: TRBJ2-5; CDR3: ASSGMETQY
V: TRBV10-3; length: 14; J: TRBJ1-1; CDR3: AISGSGQGGWTEAF
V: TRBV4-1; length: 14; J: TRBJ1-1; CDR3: ASSQELDRVNTEAF
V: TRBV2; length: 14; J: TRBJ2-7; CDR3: ASRSFIAGGSYEQY
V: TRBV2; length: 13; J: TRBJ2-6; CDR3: ASSWTGAGANVLT